Reported below is one T cell receptor beta chain. Its specificity is not known. This sample was taken from a study of cytomegalovirus exposure and HLA in healthy donors. Broader study findings: Indistinguishability led to the exclusion of some V segments, TRBV6-2 and TRBV6-3 included. Presence/absence comparisons presumed near-even sequencing depth among donors. In vitro experiments confirmed that a few CMV-associated chains were specific for CMV antigens. Per a prior analysis, the majority of TCR beta V segments were productive roughly 90% or roughly 30% of the time.

This PCR relied on a set of 60 Vbeta primers and 13 Jbeta primers. TCRdb's copy holds only in-frame clones and misses some; the assay was immunoSEQ multiplex PCR. The sample holds approximately 150,000 clones, about two thirds seen once. Deletions cut 6 bases from V and 3 bases from J, with 11 bases between. Germline V lookup: CDR1 MDHEN, CDR2 SYDVKM. The CDR3 extends over 13 amino acids. The V and J genes are TRBV28 and TRBJ1-2; TRBD1 might be the D (5 bases). What was sequenced was PBMCs. The clonotype was recovered from a man younger than 45 in good health and CMV-seropositive. In DNA form, the CDR3 reads TGTGCCAGCAGCGGGGGGTTTGACTATGGCTACACCTTC. Protein: CASSGGFDYGYTF.